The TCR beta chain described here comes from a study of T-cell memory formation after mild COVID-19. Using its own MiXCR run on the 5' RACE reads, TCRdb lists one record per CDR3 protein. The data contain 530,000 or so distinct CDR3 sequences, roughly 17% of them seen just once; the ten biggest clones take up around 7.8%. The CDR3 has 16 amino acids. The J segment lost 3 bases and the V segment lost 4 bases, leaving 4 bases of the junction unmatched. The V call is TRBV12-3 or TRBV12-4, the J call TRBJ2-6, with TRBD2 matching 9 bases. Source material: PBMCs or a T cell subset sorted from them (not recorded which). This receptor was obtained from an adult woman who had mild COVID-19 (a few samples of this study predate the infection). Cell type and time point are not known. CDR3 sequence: CASSYSGRLGANVLTF. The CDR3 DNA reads TGTGCCAGCAGTTATAGCGGGAGACTTGGGGCCAACGTCCTGACTTTC.